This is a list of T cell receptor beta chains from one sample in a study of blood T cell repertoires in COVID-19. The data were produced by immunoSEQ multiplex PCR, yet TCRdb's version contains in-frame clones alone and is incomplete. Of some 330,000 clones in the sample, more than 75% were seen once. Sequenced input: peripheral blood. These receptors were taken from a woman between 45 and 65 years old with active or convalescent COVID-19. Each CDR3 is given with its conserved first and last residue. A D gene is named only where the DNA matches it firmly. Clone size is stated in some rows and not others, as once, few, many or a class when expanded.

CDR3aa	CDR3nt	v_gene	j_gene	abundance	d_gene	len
CASSSDRGHEQYF	TGTGCCAGCAGCTCAGACAGGGGCCACGAGCAGTACTTC	TRBV7-8	TRBJ2-7	NA	TRBD1	13
CASSQDRSCGGFYEQYF	TGTGCCAGCAGCCAAGATCGGAGTTGTGGGGGGTTCTACGAGCAGTACTTC	TRBV3-1/TRBV3-2	TRBJ2-7	NA	NA	17
CASSQDRSADYGYTF	TGTGCCAGCAGCCAAGATCGGTCGGCGGACTATGGCTACACCTTC	TRBV4-2	TRBJ1-2	NA	NA	15
CASSYLSSGRDTQYF	TGTGCCAGCAGTTACTTGTCTAGCGGGAGGGATACGCAGTATTTT	TRBV6-5	TRBJ2-3	NA	TRBD2	15
CASEGRGDSYEQYF	TGTGCCAGCGAAGGCAGGGGGGACTCCTACGAGCAGTACTTC	TRBV27	TRBJ2-7	NA	NA	14
CASQDRDQYF	TGTGCCAGCCAAGACAGGGATCAGTACTTC	TRBV28	TRBJ2-7	NA	TRBD1	10
CASSTGGEQFF	TGTGCCAGCAGTACGGGAGGGGAGCAGTTCTTC	TRBV27	TRBJ2-1	once	TRBD2	11
CASSQEQAGTSGSPNQETQYF	TGTGCCAGCAGCCAAGAGCAGGCCGGGACTAGCGGGAGCCCCAACCAAGAGACCCAGTACTTC	TRBV14	TRBJ2-5	NA	TRBD2	21
CASSARLAGDTGELFF	TGTGCCAGCAGTGCGCGACTAGCGGGAGATACCGGGGAGCTGTTTTTT	TRBV27	TRBJ2-2	NA	TRBD2	16
CASSRIAGQPQHF	TGTGCCAGTAGTCGAATAGCGGGTCAGCCCCAGCATTTT	TRBV19	TRBJ1-5	NA	NA	13
CASSIRGLETQYF	TGTGCCAGTAGTATAAGGGGGCTAGAGACCCAGTACTTC	TRBV19	TRBJ2-5	NA	TRBD1	13
CASSEALWAGESFF	TGTGCCAGCAGTGAAGCCCTTTGGGCAGGGGAATCTTTCTTT	TRBV6-1	TRBJ1-1	few	NA	14
CASSELAGGRNEQFF	TGTGCCAGTAGTGAATTAGCGGGAGGGCGCAATGAGCAGTTCTTC	TRBV19	TRBJ2-1	NA	TRBD2	15
CTSSRVRERAADTQYF	TGCACCAGCAGCCGGGTACGGGAGCGCGCCGCAGATACGCAGTATTTT	TRBV1	TRBJ2-3	NA	NA	16
CASSLQGPQETQYF	TGCGCCAGCAGCTTACAGGGGCCGCAAGAGACCCAGTACTTC	TRBV5-1	TRBJ2-5	few	TRBD1	14
CATSDVRLGTDTQYF	TGTGCCACCAGTGATGTCCGACTAGGCACAGATACGCAGTATTTT	TRBV24-1	TRBJ2-3	NA	NA	15
CASSPRLAGGREQYF	TGTGCCAGCAGCCCCCGACTAGCGGGAGGGCGAGAGCAGTACTTC	TRBV11-2	TRBJ2-7	NA	TRBD2	15
CASSSGQGNYNEQFF	TGTGCCAGCAGCTCGGGACAGGGGAACTACAATGAGCAGTTCTTC	TRBV7-8	TRBJ2-1	NA	TRBD1	15